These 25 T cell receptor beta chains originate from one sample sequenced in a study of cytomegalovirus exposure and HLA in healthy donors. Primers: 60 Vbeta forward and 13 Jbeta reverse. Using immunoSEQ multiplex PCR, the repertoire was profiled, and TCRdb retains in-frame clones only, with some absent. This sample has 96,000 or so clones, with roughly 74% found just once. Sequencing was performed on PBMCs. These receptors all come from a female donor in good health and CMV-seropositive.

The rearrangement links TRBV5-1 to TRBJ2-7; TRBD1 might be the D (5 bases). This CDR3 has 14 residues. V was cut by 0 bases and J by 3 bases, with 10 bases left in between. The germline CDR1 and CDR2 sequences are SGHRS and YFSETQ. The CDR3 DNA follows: TGCGCCAGCAGCTTGGGGACCCAGGGCTACGAGCAGTACTTC. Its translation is CASSLGTQGYEQYF.

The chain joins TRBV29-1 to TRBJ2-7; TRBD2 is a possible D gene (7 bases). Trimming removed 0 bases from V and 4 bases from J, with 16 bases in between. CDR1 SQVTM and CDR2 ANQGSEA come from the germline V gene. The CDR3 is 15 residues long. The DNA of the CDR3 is TGCAGCGTTGAAGATCTTTACGGGGGGCGTTACGAGCAGTACTTC. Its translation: CSVEDLYGGRYEQYF.

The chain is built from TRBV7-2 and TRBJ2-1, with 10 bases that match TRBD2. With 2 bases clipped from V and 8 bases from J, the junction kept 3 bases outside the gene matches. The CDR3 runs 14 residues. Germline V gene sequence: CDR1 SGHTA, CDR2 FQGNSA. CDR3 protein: CASSLLAGVDEQFF. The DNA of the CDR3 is TGTGCCAGCAGCTTACTAGCGGGGGTCGATGAGCAGTTCTTC.

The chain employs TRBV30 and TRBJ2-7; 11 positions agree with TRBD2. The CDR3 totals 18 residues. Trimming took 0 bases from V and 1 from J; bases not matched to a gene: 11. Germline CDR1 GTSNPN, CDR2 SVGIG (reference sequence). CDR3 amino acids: CAWSVGVAGGPGSYEQYF. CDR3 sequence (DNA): TGTGCCTGGAGTGTAGGAGTAGCGGGAGGGCCGGGATCCTACGAGCAGTACTTC.

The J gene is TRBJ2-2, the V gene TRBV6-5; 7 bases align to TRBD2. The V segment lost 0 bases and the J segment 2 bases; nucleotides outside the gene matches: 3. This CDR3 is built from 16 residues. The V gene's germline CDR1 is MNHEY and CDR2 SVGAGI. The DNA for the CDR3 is TGTGCCAGCAGTTACTCGGCGGGGGTAAACACCGGGGAGCTGTTTTTT. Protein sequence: CASSYSAGVNTGELFF.

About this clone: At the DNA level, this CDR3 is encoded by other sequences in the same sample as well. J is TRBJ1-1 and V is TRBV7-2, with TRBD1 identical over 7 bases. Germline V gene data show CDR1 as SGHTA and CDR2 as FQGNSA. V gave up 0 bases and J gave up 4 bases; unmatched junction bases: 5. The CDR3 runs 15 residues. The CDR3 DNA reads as TGTGCCAGCAGCTTAGCACCCCAGGGGGGCACTGAAGCTTTCTTT. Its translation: CASSLAPQGGTEAFF.

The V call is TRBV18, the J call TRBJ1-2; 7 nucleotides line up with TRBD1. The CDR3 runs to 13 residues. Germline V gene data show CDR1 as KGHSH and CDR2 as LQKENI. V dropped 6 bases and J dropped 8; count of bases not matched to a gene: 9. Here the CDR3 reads CASSPDREGGYTF. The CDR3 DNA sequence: TGTGCCAGCTCGCCTGACAGGGAAGGAGGCTACACCTTC. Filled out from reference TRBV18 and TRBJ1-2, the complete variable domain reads NAGVMQNPRHLVRRRGQEARLRCSPMKGHSHVYWYRQLPEEGLKFMVYLQKENIIDESGMPKERFSAEFPKEGPSILRIQQVVRGDSAAYFCASSPDREGGYTFGSGTRLTVV.

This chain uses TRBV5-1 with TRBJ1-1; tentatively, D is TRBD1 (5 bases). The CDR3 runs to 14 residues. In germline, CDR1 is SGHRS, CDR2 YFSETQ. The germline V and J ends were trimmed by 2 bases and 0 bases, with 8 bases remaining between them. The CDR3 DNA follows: TGCGCCAGCAGCTTTGACAGACTGAACACTGAAGCTTTCTTT. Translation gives CASSFDRLNTEAFF.

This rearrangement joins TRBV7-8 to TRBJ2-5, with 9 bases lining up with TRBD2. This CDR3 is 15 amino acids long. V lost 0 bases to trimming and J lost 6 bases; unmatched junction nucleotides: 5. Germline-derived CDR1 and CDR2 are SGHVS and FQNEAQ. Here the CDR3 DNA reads TGTGCCAGCAGCTTAGCGGCGGGGGGGCCCCAGACCCAGTACTTC. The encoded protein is CASSLAAGGPQTQYF.

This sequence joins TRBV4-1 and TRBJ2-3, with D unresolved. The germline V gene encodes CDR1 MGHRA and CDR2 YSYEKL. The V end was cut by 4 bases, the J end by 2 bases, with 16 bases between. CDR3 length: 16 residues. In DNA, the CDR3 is TGCGCCAGCAGCCCGCCCTGGAGTAGATCCACAGATACGCAGTATTTT. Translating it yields CASSPPWSRSTDTQYF.

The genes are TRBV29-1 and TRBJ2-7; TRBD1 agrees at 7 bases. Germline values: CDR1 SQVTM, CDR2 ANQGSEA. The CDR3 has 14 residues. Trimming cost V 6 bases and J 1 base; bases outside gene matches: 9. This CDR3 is CSVRPSTGSYEQYF. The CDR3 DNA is TGCAGCGTCCGCCCCTCGACAGGGTCCTACGAGCAGTACTTC.

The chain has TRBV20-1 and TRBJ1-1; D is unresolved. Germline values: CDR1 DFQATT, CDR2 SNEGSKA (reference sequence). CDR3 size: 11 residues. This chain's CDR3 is CRGGMNTEAFF. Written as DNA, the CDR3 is TGCCGGGGAGGGATGAACACTGAAGCTTTCTTT.

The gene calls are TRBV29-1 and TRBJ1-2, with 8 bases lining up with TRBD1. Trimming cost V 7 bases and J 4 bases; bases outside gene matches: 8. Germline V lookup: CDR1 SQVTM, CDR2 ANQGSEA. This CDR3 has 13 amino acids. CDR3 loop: CSARGQDFYGYTF. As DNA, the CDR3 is TGCAGCGCTAGGGGACAGGACTTCTATGGCTACACCTTC.

CDR3 in amino acids: CASSLRRGHYGYTF. In DNA, the CDR3 is TGTGCCAGCAGCTTGCGCAGGGGGCACTATGGCTACACCTTC. This chain connects TRBV5-6 to TRBJ1-2, with TRBD1 identical over 8 bases. This CDR3 region has 14 residues. J was trimmed by 3 bases and V by 1 base; bases with no gene match: 2. The germline V gene encodes CDR1 SGHDT and CDR2 YYEEEE.

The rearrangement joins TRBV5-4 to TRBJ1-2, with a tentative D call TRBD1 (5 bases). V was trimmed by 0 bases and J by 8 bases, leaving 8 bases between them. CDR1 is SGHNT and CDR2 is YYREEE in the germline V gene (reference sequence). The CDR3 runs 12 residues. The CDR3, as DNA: TGTGCCAGCAGCTTGGGGGGGGAGGGCTACACCTTC. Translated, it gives CASSLGGEGYTF.

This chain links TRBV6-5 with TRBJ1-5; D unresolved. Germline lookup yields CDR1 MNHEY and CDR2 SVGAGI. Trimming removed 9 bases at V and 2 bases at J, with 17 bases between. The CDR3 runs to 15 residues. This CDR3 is CASGGVKAGNQPQHF. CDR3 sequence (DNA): TGTGCCAGTGGAGGCGTCAAGGCCGGCAATCAGCCCCAGCATTTT.

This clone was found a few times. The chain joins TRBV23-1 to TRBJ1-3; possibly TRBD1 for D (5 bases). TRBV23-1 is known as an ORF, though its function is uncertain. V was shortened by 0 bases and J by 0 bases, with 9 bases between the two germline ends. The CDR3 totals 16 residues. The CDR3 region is CASSQSIRVSGNTIYF. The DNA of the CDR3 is TGCGCCAGCAGTCAATCGATCAGGGTCTCTGGAAACACCATATATTTT.

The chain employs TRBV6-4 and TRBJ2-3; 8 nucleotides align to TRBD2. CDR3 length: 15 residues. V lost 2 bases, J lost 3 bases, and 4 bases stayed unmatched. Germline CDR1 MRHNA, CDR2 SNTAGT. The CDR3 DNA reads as TGTGCCAGCAGTGACGACGGGGGGGGTACAGATACGCAGTATTTT. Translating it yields CASSDDGGGTDTQYF.

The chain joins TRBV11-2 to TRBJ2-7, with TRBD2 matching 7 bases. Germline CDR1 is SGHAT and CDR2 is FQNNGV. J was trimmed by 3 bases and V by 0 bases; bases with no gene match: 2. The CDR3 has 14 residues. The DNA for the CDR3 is TGTGCCAGCAGCTTAGATCGGGGGGACTACGAGCAGTACTTC. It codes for CASSLDRGDYEQYF. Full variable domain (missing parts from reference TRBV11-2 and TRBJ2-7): EAGVAQSPRYKIIEKRQSVAFWCNPISGHATLYWYQQILGQGPKLLIQFQNNGVVDDSQLPKDRFSAERLKGVDSTLKIQPAKLEDSAVYLCASSLDRGDYEQYFGPGTRLTVT.

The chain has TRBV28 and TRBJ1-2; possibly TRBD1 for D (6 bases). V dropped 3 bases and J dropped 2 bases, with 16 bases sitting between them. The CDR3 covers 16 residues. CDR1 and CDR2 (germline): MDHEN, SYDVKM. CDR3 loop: CASSLGGGVLNYGYTF. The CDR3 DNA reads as TGTGCCAGCAGTTTGGGAGGGGGGGTGCTCAACTATGGCTACACCTTC.

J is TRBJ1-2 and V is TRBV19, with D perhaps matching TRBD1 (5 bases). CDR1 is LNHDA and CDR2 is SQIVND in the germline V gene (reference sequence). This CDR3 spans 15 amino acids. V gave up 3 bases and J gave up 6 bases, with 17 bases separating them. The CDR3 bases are TGTGCCAGTAGTATGGGCGCGGGGGGATACGATGGCTACACCTTC. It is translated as CASSMGAGGYDGYTF.

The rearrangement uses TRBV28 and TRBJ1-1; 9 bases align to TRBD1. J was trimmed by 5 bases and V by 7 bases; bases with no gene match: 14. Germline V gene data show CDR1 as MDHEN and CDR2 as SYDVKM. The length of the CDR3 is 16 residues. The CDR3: CASTEIPGQGDTEAFF. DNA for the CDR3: TGTGCCAGCACCGAAATTCCGGGACAGGGAGATACTGAAGCTTTCTTT.

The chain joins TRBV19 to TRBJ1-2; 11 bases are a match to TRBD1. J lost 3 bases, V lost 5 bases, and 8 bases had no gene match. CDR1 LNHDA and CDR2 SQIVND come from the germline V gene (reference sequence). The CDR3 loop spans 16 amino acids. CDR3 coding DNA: TGTGCCAGTAGTCCGCTGACGGGACAGGGGGACTATGGCTACACCTTC. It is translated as CASSPLTGQGDYGYTF.

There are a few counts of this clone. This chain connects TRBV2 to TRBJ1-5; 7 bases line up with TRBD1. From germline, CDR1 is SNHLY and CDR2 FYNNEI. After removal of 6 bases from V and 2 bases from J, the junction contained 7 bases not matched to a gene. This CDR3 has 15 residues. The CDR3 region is CASRVTTGGNQPQHF. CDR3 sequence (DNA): TGTGCCAGCAGGGTAACAACAGGGGGCAATCAGCCCCAGCATTTT. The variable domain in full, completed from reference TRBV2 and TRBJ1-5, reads EPEVTQTPSHQVTQMGQEVILRCVPISNHLYFYWYRQILGQKVEFLVSFYNNEISEKSEIFDDQFSVERPDGSNFTLKIRSTKLEDSAMYFCASRVTTGGNQPQHFGDGTRLSIL.

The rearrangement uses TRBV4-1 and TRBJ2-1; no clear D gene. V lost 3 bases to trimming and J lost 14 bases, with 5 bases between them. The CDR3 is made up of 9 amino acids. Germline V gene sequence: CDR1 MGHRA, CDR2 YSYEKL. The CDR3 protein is CASSHPEFF. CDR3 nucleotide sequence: TGCGCCAGCAGCCACCCCGAGTTCTTC.